This T cell receptor beta chain derives from a study of beta chain features in type 1 diabetes. CDR3 length: 16 amino acids. Investigators reverse transcribed all isolated RNA, so they sequenced expressed TCRB transcripts. The repertoire was sequenced with immunoSEQ multiplex PCR; TCRdb's copy has only in-frame clones and lacks some. The data hold over 700,000 clones, with roughly 16% observed a single time. This chain connects TRBV21-1 to TRBJ2-7; no DNA check was done on the table's D call, TRBD2. TRBV21-1 is a pseudogene locus. The sequenced material came from naive CD4+ T cells from blood. The TCR was taken from a young woman in good health. CDR3 loop: CASSKKGGMSSYEQYF. The DNA of the CDR3 is TGTGCCAGCAGCAAGAAAGGAGGGATGAGTTCCTACGAGCAGTACTTC.